Listed here is a single TCR beta chain. CDR1 and CDR2 (germline): LGHNA, YSLEER. The J segment lost 3 bases and the V segment lost 4 bases, leaving 4 bases of the junction unmatched. The CDR3 is 14 residues long. The source of the sample is a study of blood T cell repertoires in COVID-19. Study as a whole: Specimens from acute and convalescent COVID-19 originated in the United States, Italy and Spain.

Original processing notes: Amplification from reference gene primers served as the basis for estimated nucleated cell counts. Profiled with immunoSEQ multiplex PCR; TCRdb holds only in-frame clones, not every one. The V and J calls and clone size are taken from that table; D and trimming were inferred from the DNA. Here the sample spans 200,000 to 300,000 clones, 80% to 90% being singletons. This chain connects TRBV4-3 to TRBJ2-7; 9 bases fit TRBD2. The specimen sequenced was peripheral blood. The receptor's source is a man aged 25-45 years with active or convalescent COVID-19. CDR3 nucleotides: TGCGCCAGCAGCCGCTGGACTAGCGACTACGAGCAGTACTTC. It yields the protein CASSRWTSDYEQYF.